These 32 T cell receptor beta chains originate from one sample sequenced in a study of beta chain features in type 1 diabetes. Isolated RNA was reverse transcribed in full, so expressed TCRB transcripts were sequenced. Profiled with immunoSEQ multiplex PCR; TCRdb holds only in-frame clones, not every one. The repertoire includes about 150,000 clones, more than 9% of them detected once, and around 1.4% sits in the top ten. Sequenced input: naive CD4+ T cells from blood. Every receptor here comes from a man younger than 30 in good health.

The CDR3 coding sequence is TGTGCCAGCTCAAGTCGGGACAGGAATAATGAAAAACTGTTTTTT. Translating it yields CASSSRDRNNEKLFF. The rearrangement uses TRBV18 and TRBJ1-4; TRBD1 matches 8 bases. The CDR3 length is 15 residues. Germline trimming cut 5 bases from V and 4 bases from J; bases unmatched to any gene: 6. Germline V gene lookup returns CDR1 KGHSH and CDR2 LQKENI.

The chain is built from TRBV5-1 and TRBJ2-5; TRBD2 aligns across 11 bases. After removal of 5 bases from V and 5 bases from J, the junction contained 8 bases not matched to a gene. Looked up from germline, CDR1 is SGHRS and CDR2 is YFSETQ. The CDR3 extends over 15 amino acids. The CDR3 sequence is CASSGGLAVYETQYF. DNA for the CDR3: TGCGCCAGCAGTGGGGGACTAGCGGTTTATGAGACCCAGTACTTC.

The chain is built from TRBV9 and TRBJ1-4; D perhaps matches TRBD1 (6 bases). Germline values: CDR1 SGDLS, CDR2 YYNGEE. Between the trimmed V and J ends, which lost 4 bases and 8 bases, there was a span of 18 bases. The CDR3 is 15 residues long. This chain's CDR3 is CASSSTRGSGEKLFF. CDR3 bases: TGTGCCAGCAGCTCGACCAGGGGATCGGGAGAAAAACTGTTTTTT. Based on the CDR3 plus reference TRBV9 and TRBJ1-4, the full variable domain is DSGVTQTPKHLITATGQRVTLRCSPRSGDLSVYWYQQSLDQGLQFLIQYYNGEERAKGNILERFSAQQFPDLHSELNLSSLELGDSALYFCASSSTRGSGEKLFFGSGTQLSVL.

This clone was counted only a few times. The J gene is TRBJ2-4, the V gene TRBV18, with no clear D. V shed 2 bases and J shed 0 bases, with 8 bases lying between them. Germline V lookup: CDR1 KGHSH, CDR2 LQKENI. The CDR3 is 15 amino acids. The CDR3, as DNA: TGTGCCAGCTCACCAATCCGACTAGCCAAAAACATTCAGTACTTC. Translation: CASSPIRLAKNIQYF. Together with reference TRBV18 and TRBJ2-4, the CDR3 gives the full variable domain: NAGVMQNPRHLVRRRGQEARLRCSPMKGHSHVYWYRQLPEEGLKFMVYLQKENIIDESGMPKERFSAEFPKEGPSILRIQQVVRGDSAAYFCASSPIRLAKNIQYFGAGTRLSVL.

A few counts support this clone. The chain employs TRBV29-1 and TRBJ2-7; 16 bases align to TRBD2. Germline CDR1 reads SQVTM; CDR2 reads ANQGSEA. The CDR3 length is 13 residues. With 6 bases clipped from V and 5 bases from J, the junction kept 1 base outside the gene matches. The CDR3 sequence is CSVGTSGGDEQYF. The CDR3 nucleotides read TGCAGCGTGGGGACTAGCGGGGGGGACGAGCAGTACTTC.

This rearrangement joins TRBV14 to TRBJ2-3, with a possible D match to TRBD2 (6 bases). This CDR3 contains 13 residues. Germline assignment: CDR1 SGHDN and CDR2 FVKESK. V was clipped by 3 bases and J by 5 bases, with 9 bases between them. CDR3 bases: TGTGCCAGCAGCCACGGGGGAGAAGATACGCAGTATTTT. Amino acid sequence: CASSHGGEDTQYF.

This clone was seen ten or more times. This rearrangement joins TRBV10-3 to TRBJ2-1; D is undetermined. The germline V and J ends were trimmed by 5 bases and 3 bases, with 2 bases remaining between them. This CDR3 spans 11 amino acids. Germline V gene data show CDR1 as ENHRY and CDR2 as SYGVKD. CDR3 sequence reads: CAISYYNEQFF. CDR3 nucleotides: TGTGCCATCAGTTACTACAATGAGCAGTTCTTC.

The chain links TRBV30 to TRBJ1-2; D remains ambiguous. From germline, CDR1 is GTSNPN and CDR2 SVGIG (reference sequence). This CDR3 is built from 13 residues. Trimming took 3 bases from V and 0 from J, leaving 8 bases between them. CDR3 coding DNA: TGTGCCTGGAGGAGTTTGGCTAACTATGGCTACACCTTC. It codes for CAWRSLANYGYTF.

This clone showed up just a few times. The chain links TRBV30 to TRBJ2-5, with TRBD1 identical over 9 bases. From germline, CDR1 is GTSNPN and CDR2 SVGIG (reference sequence). Unmatched junction bases numbered 3, after V lost 2 bases and J lost 2 bases. This CDR3 comprises 14 residues. The CDR3 DNA follows: TGTGCCTGGAGTTACAGGGGGCGGCAAGAGACCCAGTACTTC. As protein: CAWSYRGRQETQYF.

This clone has more than one count but fewer than ten. J is TRBJ2-7 and V is TRBV10-3; weak D call: TRBD1 (6 bases). In germline, CDR1 is ENHRY, CDR2 SYGVKD. This CDR3 spans 14 amino acids. The germline V and J ends were trimmed by 10 bases and 2 bases, with 18 bases remaining between them. The CDR3 reads CATNPGTQTYEQYF. The CDR3, as DNA: TGTGCCACCAACCCGGGGACACAGACCTACGAGCAGTACTTC.

This clone was picked up a small number of times. The chain uses TRBV7-2 and TRBJ1-2; 7 bases line up with TRBD1. J lost 7 bases, V lost 6 bases, and 11 bases had no gene match. Germline V gives CDR1 SGHTA, CDR2 FQGNSA. The CDR3 is 14 amino acids. CDR3 sequence: CASRKGAEGAGYTF. The CDR3, as DNA: TGTGCCAGCAGGAAGGGGGCTGAAGGCGCTGGCTACACCTTC.

This clone was counted at least ten times. V gene TRBV9 combines with J gene TRBJ2-7; D gene uncertain. Germline CDR1 is SGDLS and CDR2 is YYNGEE. The CDR3 has 14 amino acids. V gave up 0 bases and J gave up 2 bases, with 9 bases separating them. CDR3 nucleotide sequence: TGTGCCAGCAGCGTAGCGGCAGGAACCTACGAGCAGTACTTC. Translation: CASSVAAGTYEQYF. Full variable domain (rest looked up from reference TRBV9 and TRBJ2-7): DSGVTQTPKHLITATGQRVTLRCSPRSGDLSVYWYQQSLDQGLQFLIQYYNGEERAKGNILERFSAQQFPDLHSELNLSSLELGDSALYFCASSVAAGTYEQYFGPGTRLTVT.

The V and J genes are TRBV6-1 and TRBJ2-3; 13 bases are shared with TRBD2. The CDR3 is 19 amino acids. After removal of 0 bases from V and 0 bases from J, the junction contained 6 bases not matched to a gene. Germline V gene lookup returns CDR1 MNHNS and CDR2 SASEGT. CDR3 residues: CASSEAGGLAGKSTDTQYF. The CDR3 DNA sequence: TGTGCCAGCAGTGAAGCCGGGGGACTAGCGGGGAAAAGCACAGATACGCAGTATTTT.

Only a few counts were recorded for this clone. The gene calls are TRBV9 and TRBJ2-1; 11 positions agree with TRBD2. CDR1 is SGDLS and CDR2 is YYNGEE in the germline V gene. The CDR3 covers 18 residues. J lost 0 bases, V lost 0 bases, and 5 bases had no gene match. DNA of the CDR3: TGTGCCAGCAGCGTAGGGATAGCGGGGGGGCTCTCCTACAATGAGCAGTTCTTC. The encoded protein is CASSVGIAGGLSYNEQFF.

This chain joins TRBV12-5 and TRBJ2-1, with 10 positions matching TRBD2. The CDR3 sequence is 17 residues long. Trimming at V came to 5 bases and at J to 7 bases, leaving 14 bases not matched to a gene. Germline lookup yields CDR1 LGHNT and CDR2 FRNRAP. CDR3 nucleotide sequence: TGTGCTAGTGGTCCGGTTTTGGAGCGGGGGGGCAGGAATGAGCAGTTCTTC. Translating gives CASGPVLERGGRNEQFF.

The chain joins TRBV7-2 to TRBJ2-1; possible D gene TRBD2, 7 bases. This CDR3 is built from 14 residues. Trimming left V 5 bases short and J 9 bases short, with 17 bases between. The germline V gene has CDR1 SGHTA and CDR2 FQGNSA. DNA for the CDR3: TGTGCCAGCAGCCCGGTAAGGGGGGGCGGTGAGCAGTTCTTC. This sequence encodes CASSPVRGGGEQFF.

The V call is TRBV5-7, the J call TRBJ1-1; 11 nucleotides line up with TRBD1. TRBV5-7 is labeled an ORF, and its function is uncertain. V lost 0 bases to trimming and J lost 1 base; unmatched junction nucleotides: 8. The CDR3 length is 18 residues. CDR3 amino acids: CASSLASGQGDKNTEAFF. In DNA form, the CDR3 reads TGTGCCAGCAGCTTGGCCTCGGGACAGGGGGATAAGAACACTGAAGCTTTCTTT.

V gene TRBV5-1 combines with J gene TRBJ1-4; D gene uncertain. V lost 0 bases, J lost 0 bases, and 9 bases lay in between. CDR1 and CDR2 from the germline V gene are SGHRS and YFSETQ. The CDR3 totals 16 residues. This CDR3 reads CASSLGAVATNEKLFF. The CDR3 coding sequence is TGCGCCAGCAGCTTGGGGGCCGTCGCAACTAATGAAAAACTGTTTTTT.

This clone was counted at least ten times. The V call is TRBV18, the J call TRBJ2-7; TRBD2 is a possible D gene (6 bases). CDR1 is KGHSH, CDR2 LQKENI, per germline. This CDR3 is 16 amino acids long. The germline V and J ends were trimmed by 3 bases and 5 bases, with 20 bases remaining between them. The CDR3: CASSPLGGQAFNEQYF. The CDR3 DNA reads as TGTGCCAGCTCACCCCTCGGGGGTCAGGCCTTCAACGAGCAGTACTTC.

CDR3 sequence (DNA): TGTGCCAGCAGCCAAGAGTGGGAGCGGGGGTTGTATACGCAGTATTTT. It encodes CASSQEWERGLYTQYF. The rearrangement links TRBV4-2 to TRBJ2-3, with 8 bases aligning to TRBD2. Germline-derived CDR1 and CDR2 are LGHNA and YNFKEQ. Trimming cost V 0 bases and J 7 bases; bases outside gene matches: 9. This CDR3 region has 16 residues.

The chain couples TRBV9 to TRBJ2-2; 11 nucleotides match TRBD1. Germline CDR1 reads SGDLS; CDR2 reads YYNGEE. The CDR3 covers 16 residues. With 4 bases clipped from V and 7 bases from J, the junction kept 9 bases outside the gene matches. The DNA for the CDR3 is TGTGCCAGCAGCACAACGGGGACAGGGGGTGTCGGGGAGCTGTTTTTT. This encodes CASSTTGTGGVGELFF.

This clone appeared a few times. This rearrangement joins TRBV6-6 to TRBJ2-7; D is unresolved. Germline CDR1 MNHNY, CDR2 SVGAGI (reference sequence). The CDR3 has 15 amino acids. V was trimmed by 0 bases and J by 3 bases, leaving 12 bases between them. In DNA form, the CDR3 reads TGTGCCAGCAGTTACTCGAGCGCCGACGGCTACGAGCAGTACTTC. Translation gives CASSYSSADGYEQYF.

Many counts were recorded for this clone. CDR3: CAWKAGTGTYEQYF. DNA of the CDR3: TGTGCCTGGAAGGCAGGGACAGGGACCTACGAGCAGTACTTC. The chain is built from TRBV30 and TRBJ2-7; 9 nucleotides agree with TRBD1. This CDR3 spans 14 amino acids. Per the germline V gene, CDR1 is GTSNPN and CDR2 is SVGIG (reference sequence). V lost 4 bases to trimming and J lost 2 bases; unmatched junction nucleotides: 6.

This clone appeared many times. The chain links TRBV5-4 to TRBJ2-3; no definite D call. V shed 4 bases and J shed 1 base, with 16 bases lying between them. The CDR3 contains 16 residues. Germline CDR1 is SGHNT and CDR2 is YYREEE (reference sequence). This chain's CDR3 is CASSLRTPGGTDTQYF. The CDR3, as DNA: TGTGCCAGCAGCCTCCGTACTCCTGGAGGCACAGATACGCAGTATTTT. The complete variable domain, with remaining parts taken from reference TRBV5-4 and TRBJ2-3, reads ETGVTQSPTHLIKTRGQQVTLRCSSQSGHNTVSWYQQALGQGPQFIFQYYREEENGRGNFPPRFSGLQFPNYSSELNVNALELDDSALYLCASSLRTPGGTDTQYFGPGTRLTVL.

The chain employs TRBV30 and TRBJ2-5; weak D call: TRBD1 (6 bases). The CDR3 runs 12 residues. V shed 2 bases and J shed 7 bases, with 11 bases lying between them. Germline values: CDR1 GTSNPN, CDR2 SVGIG (reference sequence). CDR3 sequence (DNA): TGTGCCTGGAGTACAGGGCCCCGGACCCAGTACTTC. Translated: CAWSTGPRTQYF.

V gene TRBV25-1 combines with J gene TRBJ1-5; the match to TRBD1 covers 11 bases. CDR3 size: 17 residues. The trim removed 4 bases at V and 2 bases at J, leaving 7 bases unmatched. The germline V gene has CDR1 MGHDK and CDR2 SYGVNS. The CDR3 loop is CASSGTGGGRGNQPQHF. CDR3 bases: TGTGCCAGCAGTGGGACAGGGGGCGGTAGGGGCAATCAGCCCCAGCATTTT.

The chain recombines TRBV7-3 with TRBJ2-1, with 7 bases fitting TRBD1. CDR1 SGHTA and CDR2 FQGTGA come from the germline V gene. CDR3 length equals 15 residues. Germline trimming cut 5 bases from V and 2 bases from J; bases unmatched to any gene: 6. CDR3 nucleotides: TGTGCCAGCAGCGTACAGGGGAGCACCTACAATGAGCAGTTCTTC. This gives the protein CASSVQGSTYNEQFF.

This chain links TRBV5-1 with TRBJ1-2; D is possibly TRBD1 (6 bases). The CDR3 has 14 amino acids. The V end was cut by 4 bases, the J end by 8 bases, with 18 bases between. Looked up from germline, CDR1 is SGHRS and CDR2 is YFSETQ. The CDR3 region is CASSPGGGGPGYTF. In nucleotides, the CDR3 is TGCGCCAGCAGCCCGGGAGGGGGGGGCCCCGGCTACACCTTC.

This clone showed up just a few times. Sequence at one end of the junction differs from germline and may be a read error. As DNA, the CDR3 is TGTGCCAGCCGTGAGGCCTCTGGGGCCAACGTCCTGACTTTC. Translated, it gives CASREASGANVLTF. V and J are TRBV6-1 and TRBJ2-6; D not certain. The germline V gene encodes CDR1 MNHNS and CDR2 SASEGT. The CDR3 length is 14 residues.

The chain uses TRBV6-6 and TRBJ1-1, with 7 positions matching TRBD1. CDR1 and CDR2 (germline): MNHNY, SVGAGI (reference sequence). The CDR3 sequence is 14 residues long. The V and J ends lost 4 bases and 8 bases, in that order; junction bases with no gene match: 10. The CDR3 is CASSSRQGLEEAFF. DNA for the CDR3: TGTGCCAGCAGTTCACGACAGGGTTTGGAGGAAGCTTTCTTT.

The chain has TRBV5-4 and TRBJ1-5; D is possibly TRBD1 (6 bases). This CDR3 spans 14 amino acids. Deletions cut 4 bases from V and 0 bases from J, with 8 bases between. Germline CDR1 SGHNT, CDR2 YYREEE (reference sequence). CDR3 protein: CASSIRGSNQPQHF. CDR3 sequence (DNA): TGTGCCAGCAGCATCAGGGGTAGCAATCAGCCCCAGCATTTT.

The CDR3 spells CASSLGTGWFDSNQPQHF. For the CDR3, the DNA is TGTGCCAGCAGCTTGGGGACAGGGTGGTTCGATAGCAATCAGCCCCAGCATTTT. The gene calls are TRBV5-6 and TRBJ1-5; the match to TRBD1 covers 8 bases. This CDR3 comprises 18 residues. V was clipped by 0 bases and J by 0 bases; unmatched bases: 8. Germline V gives CDR1 SGHDT, CDR2 YYEEEE.